This is a list of T cell receptor beta chains from one sample in a study of blood T cell repertoires in COVID-19. Profiling relied on immunoSEQ multiplex PCR, and the TCRdb table lists in-frame clones only, not all of them. This table holds about 120,000 clones, approximately 90% found once. Input material: peripheral blood. These TCRs come from a human donor in a cohort sampled during active COVID-19. Each CDR3 is given with its conserved first and last residue. The D gene is left open where the match is weak. The size entry is marked missing in some rows and otherwise reads once, few, many or a size class.

TGTGCCAGTAGTATCGGCGGGAGCACAGATACGCAGTATTTT CASSIGGSTDTQYF - TRBJ2-3 TRBV19 -
TGTGCCAGCAAGGGGTATCCCAATCAGCCCCAGCATTTT CASKGYPNQPQHF - TRBJ1-5 TRBV6-5 -
TGTGCCAGCAGCTCTGCCGGGACTAGCGGGAGTGAGCAGTTCTTC CASSSAGTSGSEQFF - TRBJ2-1 TRBV11-3 TRBD2
TGTGCCTCAATAGGACAGGTGAACACCGGGGAGCTGTTTTTT CASIGQVNTGELFF once TRBJ2-2 TRBV30 TRBD1
TGTGCCAGCAAAAGACAGGGGAGCTCCTACAATGAGCAGTTCTTC CASKRQGSSYNEQFF many TRBJ2-1 TRBV6-4 TRBD1
TGTGCCAAGATCGAGGGTGGTCGTTTCCCCAATCAGCCCCAGCATTTT CAKIEGGRFPNQPQHF - TRBJ1-5 TRBV27 -
TGTGCTAGCAGCTTAGGTCGGCTAGCGGGGGGTCAAGAGACCCAGTACTTC CASSLGRLAGGQETQYF many TRBJ2-5 TRBV7-7 TRBD2
TGTGCCAGCAGGGCCCAGGGGAACACTGAAGCTTTCTTT CASRAQGNTEAFF - TRBJ1-1 TRBV12-3/TRBV12-4 -
TGTGCCTGGACCCACAAATTAACAGGGTCGAGAACTGAAGCTTTCTTT CAWTHKLTGSRTEAFF - TRBJ1-1 TRBV30 -
TGTGCCAGCTATTTTTCGGGGGGCACCGGGGAGCTGTTTTTT CASYFSGGTGELFF - TRBJ2-2 TRBV6-5 TRBD2
TGTGCCATCAGTGTTCGACAGGTAGACACTGAAGCTTTCTTT CAISVRQVDTEAFF - TRBJ1-1 TRBV10-3 -
TGTGCCAGCAGCTTAGGAGTGGACAGGTTCTCTGGAAACACCATATATTTT CASSLGVDRFSGNTIYF - TRBJ1-3 TRBV13 TRBD1
TGTGCCAGCAGTTTCGGGAGTCAAGAGACCCAGTACTTC CASSFGSQETQYF - TRBJ2-5 TRBV27 -
TGTGCCAGCAGTTACCCTAATAGCGGGAACCAAGAGACCCAGTACTTC CASSYPNSGNQETQYF - TRBJ2-5 TRBV6-2/TRBV6-3 TRBD2
TGTGCCAGCAGTTTACAGGGGCGAATTCAGCCCCAGCATTTT CASSLQGRIQPQHF - TRBJ1-5 TRBV27 -
TGTGCCAGCAGCTGGAGCAGGCAGGGGACTAATGAAAAACTGTTTTTT CASSWSRQGTNEKLFF - TRBJ1-4 TRBV21-1 -
TGTGCCATCAGTGAGGCAAGCGCTCAAGAGACCCAGTACTTC CAISEASAQETQYF - TRBJ2-5 TRBV10-3 -
TGTGCCAGTACCCTCAGGGGGAACACTGAAGCTTTCTTT CASTLRGNTEAFF - TRBJ1-1 TRBV19 -
TGTGCCACCAGCAGAGCCTCGGACAGCCAGCATTTT CATSRASDSQHF - TRBJ1-5 TRBV15 -
TGTGCTAGCAGCTTAGGGGGCGGGGTCCAAGAGACCCAGTACTTC CASSLGGGVQETQYF - TRBJ2-5 TRBV7-7 -
TGTGCCAGCAGCTTAGGCAGTGGGGACAGGGGGGGCGAGACCCAGTACTTC CASSLGSGDRGGETQYF - TRBJ2-5 TRBV11-3 TRBD1
TGTGCCTGGAGACGGAGACGGAGCTCTGGGGCCAACGTCCTGACTTTC CAWRRRRSSGANVLTF - TRBJ2-6 TRBV30 -
TGTGCCAGCAGCTTAGACTATTCGGGGAAAACCTACGAGCAGTACTTC CASSLDYSGKTYEQYF - TRBJ2-7 TRBV7-8 -
TGTGCCAGCAGCGTGGAAAGGACAGGGATTGACTATGGCTACACCTTC CASSVERTGIDYGYTF - TRBJ1-2 TRBV9 TRBD1
TGTGCCAGCAGCATGGGACTAGCGGGAGCCGTACAAGAGACCCAGTACTTC CASSMGLAGAVQETQYF - TRBJ2-5 TRBV7-2 TRBD2
TGTGCCAGCAGCGTCGGACTAGGGGTTGGTGAGCAGTTCTTC CASSVGLGVGEQFF - TRBJ2-1 TRBV9 TRBD2
TGTGCCAGCAGCTTAGCGCGGGGGGGGCAAAGCAATCAGCCCCAGCATTTT CASSLARGGQSNQPQHF - TRBJ1-5 TRBV7-9 -
TGCAGCGTCCCCGGGGGATATACGCAGTACTTC CSVPGGYTQYF - TRBJ2-7 TRBV29-1 -
TGTGCCAGCAGCTTAGCGCCCGGGGTCGGCTATGGCTACACCTTC CASSLAPGVGYGYTF - TRBJ1-2 TRBV7-6 -
TGTGCCAGAAGGAGGGACAGGAGGTTTGGAAAACTGTTTTTT CARRRDRRFGKLFF - TRBJ1-4 TRBV5-3 TRBD1
TGCGCCAGCAGCTTGGCAGAGGCCTCCTCCGAGCAGTACTTC CASSLAEASSEQYF - TRBJ2-7 TRBV5-1 -
TGTGCCAGCAGCCGATCACAGGGCTCCTACGAGCAGTACTTC CASSRSQGSYEQYF - TRBJ2-7 TRBV9 -
TGTGCCAGCAGCCAAGGGACTAGCGGGAGTGAGACCCAGTACTTC CASSQGTSGSETQYF - TRBJ2-5 TRBV3-1/TRBV3-2 TRBD2
TGTGCCAGCAGCTTCCCAGGGGGCGCGAACTATGGCTACACCTTC CASSFPGGANYGYTF - TRBJ1-2 TRBV5-4 TRBD1